These 13 T cell receptor beta chains originate from one sample sequenced in a study of blood T cell repertoires in COVID-19. Produced via immunoSEQ multiplex PCR; TCRdb's table is partial and in-frame only. The sample includes about 92,000 clones, roughly nine tenths of them seen just once. Sequencing was carried out using peripheral blood. These receptors all stem from a woman aged 60-75 years with COVID-19, enrolled during active disease.

This clone came up once. This chain links TRBV29-1 with TRBJ1-3, with D tentatively TRBD1 (6 bases). V lost 1 base and J 0 bases, leaving 19 bases between the germline ends. The CDR3 is 18 residues long. Germline CDR1 is SQVTM and CDR2 is ANQGSEA. CDR3 nucleotides: TGCAGCGTTGAAGTGATCGGGACATCAAGCCGCTCTGGAAACACCATATATTTT. Amino acids: CSVEVIGTSSRSGNTIYF.

The V call is TRBV10-3, the J call TRBJ2-5; D possibly corresponds to TRBD2 (5 bases). Trimming pared 7 bases from V and 2 bases from J, leaving 11 bases between. The CDR3 spans 13 residues. Germline V gene data show CDR1 as ENHRY and CDR2 as SYGVKD. This chain's CDR3 is CAIMGAAQETQYF. The CDR3 nucleotides are TGTGCCATCATGGGAGCGGCGCAAGAGACCCAGTACTTC.

V gene TRBV9 combines with J gene TRBJ2-7; D not certain. Germline CDR1 SGDLS, CDR2 YYNGEE. The ends were cut back, 0 bases at V and 3 bases at J, with 13 bases in the middle. The CDR3 contains 15 residues. CDR3 bases: TGTGCCAGCAGCGTAGCGGCAGGTCCATTCTACGAGCAGTACTTC. It translates to CASSVAAGPFYEQYF.

The chain employs TRBV4-3 and TRBJ1-1, with D perhaps matching TRBD1 (5 bases). The germline CDR1 and CDR2 sequences are LGHNA and YSLEER. The CDR3 extends over 16 amino acids. The V end lost 2 bases, the J end lost 3 bases, and 16 bases lay between the germline ends. This chain's CDR3 is CASSQRWEGPYTEAFF. DNA of the CDR3: TGCGCCAGCAGCCAACGGTGGGAGGGGCCGTACACTGAAGCTTTCTTT.

V gene TRBV10-3 combines with J gene TRBJ1-2; 9 nucleotides agree with TRBD1. Germline loops: CDR1 ENHRY, CDR2 SYGVKD. The CDR3 runs 14 residues. V lost 3 bases, J lost 8 bases, and 7 bases stayed unmatched. CDR3 loop: CAISDWDRAEGYTF. The CDR3 coding sequence is TGTGCCATCAGTGACTGGGACAGGGCGGAAGGCTACACCTTC.

The rearrangement joins TRBV30 to TRBJ1-6, with D possibly being TRBD1 (5 bases). The germline V gene encodes CDR1 GTSNPN and CDR2 SVGIG (reference sequence). The CDR3 runs to 13 residues. Trimming removed 7 bases at V and 10 bases at J, with 17 bases between. The CDR3 sequence: CASGPWANSPLHF. In DNA form, the CDR3 reads TGTGCCTCGGGACCTTGGGCGAACTCACCCCTCCACTTT.

CDR3: CASSFPGQGGYGYTF. The CDR3 nucleotides read TGTGCCAGCAGTTTCCCTGGACAGGGTGGCTATGGCTACACCTTC. This chain uses TRBV6-2 or TRBV6-3 with TRBJ1-2; 8 positions agree with TRBD1. V trimming: 4 bases; J trimming: 4 bases; junction bases outside the gene matches: 8. Germline loops: CDR1 MNHEY, CDR2 SVGEGT. There are 15 residues in the CDR3.

This clone occurred once. The chain uses TRBV5-1 and TRBJ1-2; perhaps TRBD1 as D (6 bases). Germline CDR1 is SGHRS and CDR2 is YFSETQ. V dropped 3 bases and J dropped 8 bases, with 23 bases sitting between them. This CDR3 has 16 residues. The CDR3 bases are TGCGCCAGCAGCTCGGTATGGACAGAACAAAGGGGGGGCTACACCTTC. Translation: CASSSVWTEQRGGYTF.

This clone was recorded once. V is TRBV4-2 and J is TRBJ2-5, with 9 bases matching TRBD1. V shed 3 bases and J 4 bases; nucleotides not matched to a gene: 3. Germline lookup yields CDR1 LGHNA and CDR2 YNFKEQ. The CDR3 runs to 14 residues. CDR3 amino acids: CASSQVGQGETQYF. Written as DNA, the CDR3 is TGTGCCAGCAGCCAGGTGGGACAGGGAGAGACCCAGTACTTC.

The chain combines TRBV9 with TRBJ2-5; 11 bases agree with TRBD1. Germline loops: CDR1 SGDLS, CDR2 YYNGEE. This CDR3 has 14 amino acids. The junction had 3 bases not matched to a gene; V was cut back by 3 bases and J by 5 bases. This chain's CDR3 is CASSGTGGYETQYF. DNA of the CDR3: TGTGCCAGCAGCGGGACAGGGGGCTATGAGACCCAGTACTTC.

Comment on this clone: It is unclear where the CDR3 begins or ends on the DNA, so no DNA is shown, and the CDR3 is as TCRdb lists it. The chain couples TRBV4-2 to TRBJ2-3; TRBD2, the table's D call, was not compared with the DNA. The CDR3 extends over 15 residues, inclusive of both ends. Germline V gives CDR1 LGHNA, CDR2 YNFKEQ. The CDR3 sequence is CASSQDWASGAPPYF.

The J gene is TRBJ1-4, the V gene TRBV5-6; TRBD1 matches 10 bases. The germline V gene encodes CDR1 SGHDT and CDR2 YYEEEE. The CDR3 totals 17 residues. V dropped 3 bases and J dropped 8; count of bases not matched to a gene: 13. The CDR3 loop reads CASSSTAGGQGWEKLFF. In DNA, the CDR3 is TGTGCCAGCAGCTCCACGGCTGGGGGACAGGGGTGGGAAAAACTGTTTTTT.

The chain recombines TRBV28 with TRBJ2-5; no firm D call. CDR1 is MDHEN, CDR2 SYDVKM, per germline. V was shortened by 6 bases and J by 5 bases, with 10 bases between the two germline ends. This CDR3 spans 12 amino acids. The CDR3 sequence is CASSQYRETQYF. CDR3 nucleotide sequence: TGTGCCAGCAGCCAATACCGGGAGACCCAGTACTTC.